One sample yielded the 14 T cell receptor beta chains listed below, sequenced in a study of cytomegalovirus exposure and HLA in healthy donors. The PCR made use of 60 Vbeta and 13 Jbeta primers. The data were produced by immunoSEQ multiplex PCR, yet TCRdb's version contains in-frame clones alone and is incomplete. The sample comprises 72,000 or so clones, around 70% of which are singletons, and 9.5% to 12% rests with the top ten. The sequenced material came from PBMCs. The origin of the receptors is a human donor in good health.

The chain uses TRBV29-1 and TRBJ2-2; D is perhaps TRBD2 (5 bases). Trimming removed 2 bases from V and 5 bases from J, with 12 bases in between. Germline lookup yields CDR1 SQVTM and CDR2 ANQGSEA. This CDR3 spans 14 amino acids. The chain's CDR3 is CSVERDQRTGELFF. Written as DNA, the CDR3 is TGCAGCGTTGAACGGGATCAGAGAACCGGGGAGCTGTTTTTT.

The gene calls are TRBV29-1 and TRBJ1-5, with TRBD1 as a possible D gene (6 bases). Germline V gene sequence: CDR1 SQVTM, CDR2 ANQGSEA. The CDR3 loop spans 13 amino acids. The V and J ends lost 4 bases and 3 bases respectively, with 10 bases between them. In DNA, the CDR3 is TGCAGCGTTGGACAGGACCTCAATCAGCCCCAGCATTTT. This gives the protein CSVGQDLNQPQHF.

The chain combines TRBV7-9 with TRBJ2-1; the match to TRBD2 covers 8 bases. CDR3 length: 15 amino acids. Germline lookup yields CDR1 SEHNR and CDR2 FQNEAQ (reference sequence). V gave up 1 base and J gave up 9 bases; unmatched junction bases: 8. The CDR3 sequence is CASSLVGSGSREQFF. DNA for the CDR3: TGTGCCAGCAGCTTAGTTGGGAGCGGGAGTCGTGAGCAGTTCTTC.

V and J are TRBV7-9 and TRBJ2-3; D ambiguous. Germline loops: CDR1 SEHNR, CDR2 FQNEAQ (reference sequence). The CDR3 loop spans 15 amino acids. With 2 bases removed from V and 1 base from J, the gap between germline ends came to 10 bases. The CDR3 sequence is CASSLMESGTDTQYF. In DNA form, the CDR3 reads TGTGCCAGCAGCTTAATGGAGTCGGGCACAGATACGCAGTATTTT.

This clone was seen only a few times. V is TRBV5-1 and J is TRBJ2-7; 10 nucleotides match TRBD2. J gave up 4 bases and V 0 bases, and 4 bases lay outside the gene matches. Germline-derived CDR1 and CDR2 are SGHRS and YFSETQ. This CDR3 contains 15 residues. The CDR3 DNA reads TGCGCCAGCAGCTTGGGTCCTAGCGGGAGTTACGAGCAGTACTTC. Translation: CASSLGPSGSYEQYF.

The sample holds one count of this clone. The V gene is TRBV6-1, the J gene TRBJ2-7, with 14 bases that match TRBD2. The CDR3 loop spans 15 amino acids. V was pared by 3 bases and J by 5 bases, with 3 bases of the junction left unmatched. Per germline, CDR1 MNHNS and CDR2 SASEGT. CDR3 sequence: CASSDGTSGSHEQYF. The DNA of the CDR3 is TGTGCCAGCAGTGACGGGACTAGCGGGAGCCACGAGCAGTACTTC.

The chain has TRBV28 and TRBJ2-5; 7 nucleotides match TRBD2. The CDR3 loop spans 16 amino acids. The germline V gene encodes CDR1 MDHEN and CDR2 SYDVKM. Trimming took 1 base from V and 3 from J; bases not matched to a gene: 8. CDR3 residues: CASSLSSGDGEETQYF. The CDR3 DNA sequence: TGTGCCAGCAGTTTATCTAGCGGAGACGGTGAAGAGACCCAGTACTTC.

The gene calls are TRBV7-6 and TRBJ2-5; TRBD1 agrees at 9 bases. This CDR3 comprises 19 residues. CDR1 and CDR2 (germline): SGHVS, FNYEAQ. The J segment lost 3 bases and the V segment lost 4 bases, leaving 18 bases of the junction unmatched. CDR3 bases: TGTGCCAGCAGCTACATGGGATGGGACAGGGACTCAGTTAAAGAGACCCAGTACTTC. It is translated as CASSYMGWDRDSVKETQYF.

This clone was observed a single time. The chain employs TRBV7-3 and TRBJ2-7; D possibly corresponds to TRBD2 (7 bases). V dropped 1 base and J dropped 6 bases, with 13 bases sitting between them. The V gene's germline CDR1 is SGHTA and CDR2 FQGTGA. The CDR3 runs to 14 residues. The CDR3 DNA follows: TGTGCCAGCAGCTTAAGTCCAGGGGAGGGCGAGCAGTACTTC. This encodes CASSLSPGEGEQYF.

The rearrangement uses TRBV30 and TRBJ2-4; TRBD1 matches at 9 bases. The CDR3 sequence is 21 residues long. From germline, CDR1 is GTSNPN and CDR2 SVGIG (reference sequence). V was pared by 3 bases and J by 0 bases, with 21 bases of the junction left unmatched. CDR3 nucleotides: TGTGCCTGGAGCCTCGGGGCCCGTGAAGGGACAGGGAAATTAGCCAAAAACATTCAGTACTTC. This codes for CAWSLGAREGTGKLAKNIQYF.

The CDR3 sequence: CSVESGRANEKLFF. As DNA, the CDR3 is TGCAGCGTTGAGTCGGGAAGGGCTAATGAAAAACTGTTTTTT. V is TRBV29-1 and J is TRBJ1-4; D unclear. Germline-derived CDR1 and CDR2 are SQVTM and ANQGSEA. There are 14 residues in the CDR3. Trimming left V 3 bases short and J 3 bases short, with 11 bases between. The variable domain in full, with the rest retrieved from reference TRBV29-1 and TRBJ1-4, is SAVISQKPSRDICQRGTSLTIQCQVDSQVTMMFWYRQQPGQSLTLIATANQGSEATYESGFVIDKFPISRPNLTFSTLTVSNMSPEDSSIYLCSVESGRANEKLFFGSGTQLSVL.

The J gene is TRBJ2-7, the V gene TRBV30; 7 bases map to TRBD2. CDR1 and CDR2 (germline): GTSNPN, SVGIG (reference sequence). This CDR3 has 16 residues. V shed 0 bases, J shed 0 bases, and the junction held 8 bases outside the gene matches. The CDR3 DNA reads as TGTGCCTGGAGTGTAAGGGATGGGGACTACTCCTACGAGCAGTACTTC. Protein sequence: CAWSVRDGDYSYEQYF.

The chain has TRBV5-1 and TRBJ1-6, with 7 bases that match TRBD1. J gave up 9 bases and V 3 bases, and 6 bases lay outside the gene matches. Germline-derived CDR1 and CDR2 are SGHRS and YFSETQ. This CDR3 is built from 14 residues. CDR3 nucleotide sequence: TGCGCCAGCAGCTCCAATCAGGGGGTTTCACCCCTCCACTTT. The encoded protein is CASSSNQGVSPLHF.

A remark on this clone: The sample contains more than one DNA sequence encoding this CDR3. The J gene is TRBJ2-7, the V gene TRBV28; no definite D call. Trimming took off 1 base at V and 3 bases at J, with 4 bases between the two ends. Germline V lookup: CDR1 MDHEN, CDR2 SYDVKM. The length of the CDR3 is 12 residues. The CDR3 loop reads CASSLSGYEQYF. The CDR3 nucleotides read TGTGCCAGCAGTTTATCGGGCTACGAGCAGTACTTC.